Sequencing of this TCR beta chain was carried out in a study of response to subunit inactivated influenza vaccine. General study results and limits: T cells newly recruited by each seasonal influenza vaccination are few, the authors suggested.

TCRdb ran MiXCR on the RT-PCR reads and lists one entry per CDR3 protein. The sample yields around 480,000 distinct CDR3 sequences, roughly 9.7% seen once. The CDR3 runs 15 residues. V shed 3 bases and J 1 base; nucleotides not matched to a gene: 5. The V gene's germline CDR1 is DFQATT and CDR2 SNEGSKA (reference sequence). As to this clonotype: Its target is unknown.

This sequence originates from a man between 45 and 60 years old who received an inactivated influenza vaccine. Sequencing used PBMCs from blood, obtained 40 to 50 days after vaccination. The chain joins TRBV20-1 to TRBJ2-1; TRBD1 aligns across 8 bases. CDR3 nucleotides: TGCAGTGCTAGTGATACAGGGGGTTCCTACAATGAGCAGTTCTTC. Protein: CSASDTGGSYNEQFF.